This TCR beta chain was captured by sequencing in a study of T cell changes during pregnancy in multiple sclerosis. Germline V gene data show CDR1 as MGHRA and CDR2 as YSYEKL. The V end lost 1 base, the J end lost 3 bases, and 10 bases lay between the germline ends. CDR3 size: 15 residues. This clone was counted once. Sequencing was performed with immunoSEQ multiplex PCR; in TCRdb, only in-frame clones are kept and a portion is missing. The sample has about 46,000 clones; 85% to 95% are singletons. The clonotype comes from a female donor with multiple sclerosis, enrolled in a pregnancy study. The sample consisted of CD8+ T cells from peripheral blood mononuclear cells, taken in the second trimester of pregnancy. The chain employs TRBV4-1 and TRBJ1-5; D uncertain. This chain's CDR3 is CASSQGGGLNQPQHF. DNA for the CDR3: TGCGCCAGCAGCCAAGGGGGAGGGCTCAATCAGCCCCAGCATTTT.